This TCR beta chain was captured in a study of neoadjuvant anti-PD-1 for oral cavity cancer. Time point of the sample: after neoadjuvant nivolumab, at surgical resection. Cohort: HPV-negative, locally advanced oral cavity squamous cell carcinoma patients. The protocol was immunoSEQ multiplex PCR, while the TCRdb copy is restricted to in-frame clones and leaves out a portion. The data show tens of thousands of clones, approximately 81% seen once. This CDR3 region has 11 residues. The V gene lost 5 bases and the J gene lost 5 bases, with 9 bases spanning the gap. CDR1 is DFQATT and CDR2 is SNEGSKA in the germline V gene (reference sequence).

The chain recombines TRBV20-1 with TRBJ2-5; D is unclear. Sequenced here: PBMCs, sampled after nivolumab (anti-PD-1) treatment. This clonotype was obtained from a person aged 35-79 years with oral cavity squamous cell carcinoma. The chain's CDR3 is CSAPDRETQYF. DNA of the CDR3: TGCAGTGCTCCAGATCGGGAGACCCAGTACTTC.